This is a list of T cell receptor beta chains from one sample in a study of T cells in Graves' hyperthyroidism and ophthalmopathy. Via MiXCR, TCRdb re-called the multiplex PCR reads, giving one row per CDR3 protein. This sample has around 340,000 distinct CDR3 sequences, with approximately 18% found just once. The material sequenced was blood. The receptors shown here come from a woman in her 40s with Graves' ophthalmopathy. Both conserved end residues are part of each CDR3. The order of the fields is clone size, D gene, V gene, J gene, CDR3 DNA, CDR3 protein. D genes are given only for firm matches. The listing skips clone size in some rows; elsewhere it reads once, few, many or a size class.

abundance: few; d_gene: TRBD1; v_gene: TRBV12-3/TRBV12-4; j_gene: TRBJ2-7; CDR3nt: TGTGCCAGCAGCTTTGGGACAGGGTTCAACGAGCAGTACTTC; CDR3aa: CASSFGTGFNEQYF
abundance: .; d_gene: .; v_gene: TRBV28; j_gene: TRBJ2-7; CDR3nt: TGTGCCAGCAGCCCCTCTTTGACAGGACCCTACGAGCAGTACTTC; CDR3aa: CASSPSLTGPYEQYF
abundance: few; d_gene: TRBD2; v_gene: TRBV6-1; j_gene: TRBJ2-7; CDR3nt: TGTGCCAGCAGAAACGAGCGGGAGGGATACGAGCAGTACTTC; CDR3aa: CASRNEREGYEQYF
abundance: many; d_gene: .; v_gene: TRBV6-5; j_gene: TRBJ1-2; CDR3nt: TGTGCCAGCAGTTACGGGGGGGTATATGGCTACACCTTC; CDR3aa: CASSYGGVYGYTF
abundance: once; d_gene: .; v_gene: TRBV7-9; j_gene: TRBJ2-7; CDR3nt: TGTGCCTGCAGCTTCAGTTCCTACGAGCAGTACTTC; CDR3aa: CACSFSSYEQYF
abundance: many; d_gene: .; v_gene: TRBV3-1; j_gene: TRBJ2-7; CDR3nt: TGTGCCAGCAGCCAAGAAGCAGGAGGATACTACGAGCAGTACTTC; CDR3aa: CASSQEAGGYYEQYF
abundance: once; d_gene: .; v_gene: TRBV7-2; j_gene: TRBJ2-7; CDR3nt: TGTGCCAGCAGCTCATACTTCGACGAGCAGTACTTC; CDR3aa: CASSSYFDEQYF
abundance: .; d_gene: TRBD1; v_gene: TRBV5-1; j_gene: TRBJ1-1; CDR3nt: TGCGCCAGCAGCCCGGGACAGCTTCTCCCCCGGAACACTGAAGCTTTCTTT; CDR3aa: CASSPGQLLPRNTEAFF
abundance: many; d_gene: TRBD1; v_gene: TRBV28; j_gene: TRBJ2-7; CDR3nt: TGTGCCAGCAGGACAGGGAGAGACGAGCAGTACTTC; CDR3aa: CASRTGRDEQYF
abundance: many; d_gene: .; v_gene: TRBV6-2/TRBV6-3; j_gene: TRBJ1-2; CDR3nt: TGTGCCAGCAGTTACTCGGCAAGAAATGGCTACACCTTC; CDR3aa: CASSYSARNGYTF
abundance: many; d_gene: TRBD1; v_gene: TRBV6-5; j_gene: TRBJ1-1; CDR3nt: TGTGCCAGCAGGTCGACAGGGCGGACTGAAGCTTTCTTT; CDR3aa: CASRSTGRTEAFF
abundance: few; d_gene: TRBD1; v_gene: TRBV29-1; j_gene: TRBJ1-1; CDR3nt: TGCAGCGTAAACACAGGGGGCTCGAACACTGAAGCTTTCTTT; CDR3aa: CSVNTGGSNTEAFF
abundance: many; d_gene: .; v_gene: TRBV30; j_gene: TRBJ2-7; CDR3nt: TGTGCCTGGAGTGTTTGGCAGGGCGTTGGGGACGAGCAGTACTTC; CDR3aa: CAWSVWQGVGDEQYF
abundance: many; d_gene: .; v_gene: TRBV5-5; j_gene: TRBJ2-7; CDR3nt: TGTGCCAGCAGCAGGATGGGAGCCTACGAGCAGTACTTC; CDR3aa: CASSRMGAYEQYF
abundance: .; d_gene: TRBD1; v_gene: TRBV12-3/TRBV12-4; j_gene: TRBJ1-2; CDR3nt: TGTGCCACCGCGACAGGGGGCTTTGGCGGCTACACCTTC; CDR3aa: CATATGGFGGYTF
abundance: many; d_gene: .; v_gene: TRBV6-1; j_gene: TRBJ2-4; CDR3nt: TGTGCCAGCAGTGGCCCCAGTACGGGGGCGAACATTCAGTACTTC; CDR3aa: CASSGPSTGANIQYF
abundance: many; d_gene: .; v_gene: TRBV10-2; j_gene: TRBJ2-7; CDR3nt: TGCGCCAGCAGTGAGTTACCCTACGAGCAGTACTTC; CDR3aa: CASSELPYEQYF
abundance: .; d_gene: .; v_gene: TRBV2; j_gene: TRBJ1-5; CDR3nt: TGTGCCAGCAGCCGGGACGGCAATAGCAATCAGCCCCAGCATTTT; CDR3aa: CASSRDGNSNQPQHF
abundance: once; d_gene: .; v_gene: TRBV6-1; j_gene: TRBJ2-5; CDR3nt: TGTGCCAGCAGACAGATACCCGGACAGCGAGAGACCCAGTACTTC; CDR3aa: CASRQIPGQRETQYF
abundance: .; d_gene: .; v_gene: TRBV12-3/TRBV12-4; j_gene: TRBJ1-2; CDR3nt: TGTGCCAGCAGTTTTGGGGGGAAAAACTATGGCTACACCTTC; CDR3aa: CASSFGGKNYGYTF
abundance: many; d_gene: .; v_gene: TRBV6-1; j_gene: TRBJ2-7; CDR3nt: TGTGCCAGCAATGGCGGCTACGAGCAGTACTTC; CDR3aa: CASNGGYEQYF
abundance: many; d_gene: TRBD1; v_gene: TRBV28; j_gene: TRBJ2-7; CDR3nt: TGTGCCAGCAGTTTCTCAGGGGGCTACGAGCAGTACTTC; CDR3aa: CASSFSGGYEQYF
abundance: many; d_gene: .; v_gene: TRBV28; j_gene: TRBJ2-2; CDR3nt: TGTGCCAGCATCCCCCGGACGAGACCCACCGGGGAGCTGTTTTTT; CDR3aa: CASIPRTRPTGELFF
abundance: few; d_gene: TRBD1; v_gene: TRBV4-1; j_gene: TRBJ1-3; CDR3nt: TGCGCCAGCAGCTCCCGACAGGGGGGAAACACCATATATTTT; CDR3aa: CASSSRQGGNTIYF
abundance: many; d_gene: .; v_gene: TRBV3-1; j_gene: TRBJ1-3; CDR3nt: TGTGCCAGCAGCCCGGACATTCCGAACACCATATATTTT; CDR3aa: CASSPDIPNTIYF
abundance: many; d_gene: TRBD1; v_gene: TRBV27; j_gene: TRBJ1-2; CDR3nt: TGTGCCAGCAGTTTATCGTCAGGACAGGGTGCCGATGGCTACACCTTC; CDR3aa: CASSLSSGQGADGYTF
abundance: many; d_gene: .; v_gene: TRBV14; j_gene: TRBJ1-1; CDR3nt: TGTGCCAGCAGCCAAGAGAGGGCAGTTCCAGAAGCTTTCTTT; CDR3aa: CASSQERAVPEAFF
abundance: many; d_gene: .; v_gene: TRBV28; j_gene: TRBJ1-1; CDR3nt: TGTGCCAGCAGTCCCTCCCACAGGAACACTGAAGCTTTCTTT; CDR3aa: CASSPSHRNTEAFF
abundance: many; d_gene: .; v_gene: TRBV11-2; j_gene: TRBJ1-2; CDR3nt: TGTGCCAGCAGCCCCTCTCCCAACAGCTATGGCTACACCTTC; CDR3aa: CASSPSPNSYGYTF
abundance: many; d_gene: .; v_gene: TRBV24-1; j_gene: TRBJ2-5; CDR3nt: TGTGCCACCAGTGACGGTGGGAGTAGGGGAGAGACCCAGTACTTC; CDR3aa: CATSDGGSRGETQYF
abundance: many; d_gene: .; v_gene: TRBV28; j_gene: TRBJ2-5; CDR3nt: TGTGCCAGCAGTTTGTCACCATGGACCCCGTACCAAGAGACCCAGTACTTC; CDR3aa: CASSLSPWTPYQETQYF
abundance: many; d_gene: TRBD2; v_gene: TRBV6-5; j_gene: TRBJ2-2; CDR3nt: TGTGCCAGCAGTTCCGCGGGGGACACCGGGGAGCTGTTTTTT; CDR3aa: CASSSAGDTGELFF
abundance: many; d_gene: .; v_gene: TRBV11-2; j_gene: TRBJ2-7; CDR3nt: TGTGCCAGCAGCTTATCCCGGGGCCTAAAGACGGGTGAGCAGTACTTC; CDR3aa: CASSLSRGLKTGEQYF
abundance: .; d_gene: TRBD2; v_gene: TRBV6-2/TRBV6-3; j_gene: TRBJ2-7; CDR3nt: TGTGCCAGCAGGACTAGCGGGATTGGTCACGAGCAGTACTTC; CDR3aa: CASRTSGIGHEQYF
abundance: .; d_gene: .; v_gene: TRBV6-1; j_gene: TRBJ2-7; CDR3nt: TGTGCCAGCACTGAGGGCAGGGAATTGTTCGAGCAGTACTTC; CDR3aa: CASTEGRELFEQYF
abundance: many; d_gene: TRBD1; v_gene: TRBV24-1; j_gene: TRBJ2-3; CDR3nt: TGTGCCACCAGTGATTTAATATTGACAGGGAATACGCAGTATTTT; CDR3aa: CATSDLILTGNTQYF
abundance: few; d_gene: .; v_gene: TRBV5-1; j_gene: TRBJ1-6; CDR3nt: TGCGCCAGCAGCTTGACGACGATGAACAGGGTCAGCTCACCCCTCCACTTT; CDR3aa: CASSLTTMNRVSSPLHF
abundance: many; d_gene: .; v_gene: TRBV25-1; j_gene: TRBJ1-2; CDR3nt: TGTGCCAGCAGTGAAACGTTTGGTTATGGCTACACCTTC; CDR3aa: CASSETFGYGYTF
abundance: many; d_gene: .; v_gene: TRBV6-2/TRBV6-3; j_gene: TRBJ2-5; CDR3nt: TGTGCCAGCAGTTACTCGGGATCACAAGAGACCCAGTACTTC; CDR3aa: CASSYSGSQETQYF
abundance: many; d_gene: .; v_gene: TRBV11-2; j_gene: TRBJ2-2; CDR3nt: TGTGCCAGCAGTAAGACCGGGGAGCTGTTTTTT; CDR3aa: CASSKTGELFF
abundance: many; d_gene: .; v_gene: TRBV6-1; j_gene: TRBJ2-3; CDR3nt: TGTGCCAGCAGACAGGACGTTGGTACGCAGTATTTT; CDR3aa: CASRQDVGTQYF
abundance: few; d_gene: .; v_gene: TRBV11-1; j_gene: TRBJ2-5; CDR3nt: TGTGCCAGCAGCTTAAGGCCGAGTTGGGGCCGAAGAGAGACCCAGTACTTC; CDR3aa: CASSLRPSWGRRETQYF
abundance: many; d_gene: TRBD1; v_gene: TRBV30; j_gene: TRBJ1-1; CDR3nt: TGTGCCTGGAGTGTCCCGGACAGGAAGAACACTGAAGCTTTCTTT; CDR3aa: CAWSVPDRKNTEAFF
abundance: many; d_gene: .; v_gene: TRBV20-1; j_gene: TRBJ2-7; CDR3nt: TGCAGTGCTAGAGATCTCAGACAGTCGACCTACGAGCAGTACTTC; CDR3aa: CSARDLRQSTYEQYF
abundance: many; d_gene: .; v_gene: TRBV28; j_gene: TRBJ2-6; CDR3nt: TGTGCCAGCAGTTTTATCCGCTGGGCCAACGTCCTGACTTTC; CDR3aa: CASSFIRWANVLTF
abundance: many; d_gene: .; v_gene: TRBV20-1; j_gene: TRBJ1-2; CDR3nt: TGCAGTGCCGGGGGCTTCACCCGCGGCTACACCTTC; CDR3aa: CSAGGFTRGYTF
abundance: many; d_gene: TRBD1; v_gene: TRBV6-1; j_gene: TRBJ1-2; CDR3nt: TGTGCCAGCAGCCCCGGACAGGCGTTTGACTATGGCTACACCTTC; CDR3aa: CASSPGQAFDYGYTF
abundance: .; d_gene: TRBD1; v_gene: TRBV12-3/TRBV12-4; j_gene: TRBJ1-2; CDR3nt: TGTGCCAGCAGTGCCCAGGGACAGGGGAAAAATGGCTACACCTTC; CDR3aa: CASSAQGQGKNGYTF
abundance: .; d_gene: .; v_gene: TRBV12-3/TRBV12-4; j_gene: TRBJ1-2; CDR3nt: TGTGCCAGCAGTACCGCAGACAGCAACTATGGCTACACCTTC; CDR3aa: CASSTADSNYGYTF